The clone carrying this T cell receptor beta chain was seen only a few times. Sequenced by immunoSEQ multiplex PCR; TCRdb stores in-frame clones only, minus some. In the table there are tens of thousands of clones, around 92% of which are singletons. The entry originates in a study of T cell changes during pregnancy in multiple sclerosis. The CDR3 covers 17 residues. Germline CDR1 is MGHDK and CDR2 is SYGVNS. Trimming took off 6 bases at V and 0 bases at J, with 18 bases between the two ends. The specimen comprised peripheral blood, sampled in the second trimester of pregnancy. The receptor was isolated from a female donor in good health, enrolled as a control in a pregnancy study. V and J are TRBV25-1 and TRBJ2-1; D is unclear. This CDR3 reads CASSRVLRQDSYNEQFF. The CDR3 DNA reads TGTGCCAGCAGCCGCGTCTTACGGCAGGACTCCTACAATGAGCAGTTCTTC.